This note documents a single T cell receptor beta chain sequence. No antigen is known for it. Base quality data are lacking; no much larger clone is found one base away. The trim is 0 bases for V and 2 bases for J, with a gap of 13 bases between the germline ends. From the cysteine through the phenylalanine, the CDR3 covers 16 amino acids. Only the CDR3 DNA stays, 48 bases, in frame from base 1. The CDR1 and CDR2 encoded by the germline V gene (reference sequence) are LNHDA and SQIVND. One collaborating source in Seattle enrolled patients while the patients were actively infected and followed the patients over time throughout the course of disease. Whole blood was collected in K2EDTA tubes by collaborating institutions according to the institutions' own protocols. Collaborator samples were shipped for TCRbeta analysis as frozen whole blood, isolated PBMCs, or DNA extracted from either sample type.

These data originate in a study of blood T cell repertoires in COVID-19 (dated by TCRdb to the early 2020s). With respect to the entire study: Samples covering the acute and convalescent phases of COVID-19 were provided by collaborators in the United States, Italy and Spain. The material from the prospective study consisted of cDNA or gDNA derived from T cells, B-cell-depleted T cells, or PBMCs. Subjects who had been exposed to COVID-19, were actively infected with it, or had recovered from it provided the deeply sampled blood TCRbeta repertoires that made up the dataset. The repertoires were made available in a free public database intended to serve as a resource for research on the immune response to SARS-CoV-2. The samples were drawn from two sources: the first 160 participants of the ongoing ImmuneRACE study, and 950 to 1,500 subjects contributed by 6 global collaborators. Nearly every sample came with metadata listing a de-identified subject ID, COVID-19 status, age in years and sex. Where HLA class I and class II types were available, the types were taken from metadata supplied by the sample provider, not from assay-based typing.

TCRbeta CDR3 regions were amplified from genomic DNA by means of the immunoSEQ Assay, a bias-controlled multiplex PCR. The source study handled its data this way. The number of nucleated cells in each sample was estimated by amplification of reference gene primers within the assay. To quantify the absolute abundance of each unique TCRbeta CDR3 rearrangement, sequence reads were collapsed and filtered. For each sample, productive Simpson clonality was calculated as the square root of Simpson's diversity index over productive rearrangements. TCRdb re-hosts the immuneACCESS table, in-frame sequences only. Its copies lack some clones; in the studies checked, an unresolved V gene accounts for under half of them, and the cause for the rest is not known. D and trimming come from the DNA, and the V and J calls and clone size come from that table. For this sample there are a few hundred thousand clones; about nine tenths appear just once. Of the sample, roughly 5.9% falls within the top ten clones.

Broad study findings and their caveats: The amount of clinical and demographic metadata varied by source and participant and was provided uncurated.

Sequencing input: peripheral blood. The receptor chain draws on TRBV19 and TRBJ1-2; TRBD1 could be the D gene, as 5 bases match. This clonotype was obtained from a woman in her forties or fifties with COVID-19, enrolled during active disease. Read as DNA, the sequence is TGTGCCAGTAGTATAGATCAGGCAGGGATAAACTATGGCTACACCTTC. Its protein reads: CASSIDQAGINYGYTF.